The sequence of this T cell receptor (beta chain) was determined in a study of OX40 agonist ivuxolimab in advanced cancers. Overall study context: Prior therapy, whether anti-PD-1, anti-PD-L1 or anti-CTLA-4, was allowed, and less than 45% had some.

Patients were ineligible given autoimmune disease history or systemic immunosuppression. This clone is categorized as medium-sized. Its target is not known. Assay: immunoSEQ multiplex PCR; the TCRdb copy retains only in-frame clones and omits some. The table has tens of thousands of clones, more than 70% seen once. Germline CDR1 SGHRS, CDR2 YFSETQ. V was pared by 4 bases and J by 6 bases, with 17 bases of the junction left unmatched. The CDR3 is made up of 17 amino acids. Study-level results: Blood T cells, both CD4+ and CD8+, expanded clonally by week 6 at 0.1 to 3.0 mg/kg. Among the lowest levels of clonal expansion were found in partial responders at 0.1-3.0 mg/kg.

The sequence was collected from an adult with an advanced solid tumor such as melanoma, head and neck, liver or kidney cancer. Material: CD4+ or CD8+ T cells sorted from blood, obtained in a trial of the OX40 agonist ivuxolimab. The V gene is TRBV5-1, the J gene TRBJ1-2, with 8 nucleotides matching TRBD1. Written as DNA, the CDR3 is TGCGCCAGCAGCGCACCCCTTGACAGGGGCTACGAAGATGGCTACACCTTC. Its protein is CASSAPLDRGYEDGYTF.